The rows below give T cell receptor beta chains drawn from one sample of a study of T-cell reconstitution after alpha-beta-depleted transplantation in children. TCRdb passed the PCR reads through MiXCR, listing each CDR3 protein once. Counted here are hundreds of thousands of distinct CDR3 sequences, around 7.8% occurring once; the ten biggest clones make up 6% to 7%. The input for sequencing was PBMCs, mostly from graft donor cells, taken 180 days after TCRalphabeta/CD19-depleted stem cell transplant. These TCRs come from a male patient younger than 18 who had a stem cell transplant for acute lymphoblastic leukemia, so the T cells may come from the graft donor. Both conserved end residues are trimmed from each CDR3.

ASSLNGIVLRANVLT	TRBV12-3/TRBV12-4	TRBJ2-6
SALPGQGSNEQF	TRBV20-1	TRBJ2-1
ASSYKGRSYEQY	TRBV6-2/TRBV6-3	TRBJ2-7
SATKDRDHGYT	TRBV20-1	TRBJ1-2
SVRQGVNTEAF	TRBV29-1	TRBJ1-1
ASSLGTPSSYNEQF	TRBV5-1	TRBJ2-1
ASSIQGGAGANVLT	TRBV19	TRBJ2-6
ASSMGQGSNQPQH	TRBV5-1	TRBJ1-5
ASTNRQGPNTGELF	TRBV6-1	TRBJ2-2
ASSPVPMDEQF	TRBV7-9	TRBJ2-1
SAGGQGPEQY	TRBV20-1	TRBJ2-7
SATNRGGDEQF	TRBV20-1	TRBJ2-1
ASSHAGQGYNEQF	TRBV6-2/TRBV6-3	TRBJ2-1
ASSFLTSPGELF	TRBV7-3	TRBJ2-2
ASSQSPEGGNTIY	TRBV4-2	TRBJ1-3
ASSRQTTNEKLF	TRBV18	TRBJ1-4
ASTFTGGKQETQY	TRBV28	TRBJ2-5
ASLLSTTGVYEQY	TRBV28	TRBJ2-7
ASSYSVVTGVNKYNEQF	TRBV6-2/TRBV6-3	TRBJ2-1
ASSFREAHEQY	TRBV7-2	TRBJ2-7
ASSYSVWTGGYT	TRBV6-5	TRBJ1-2
SVEGAGAYTDTQY	TRBV29-1	TRBJ2-3
ATSDSGVSNTEAF	TRBV24-1	TRBJ1-1
ASSPITEPNYGYT	TRBV18	TRBJ1-2
ASSLGGTGGKRVNTEAF	TRBV5-1	TRBJ1-1
ASSLGPSGTGELF	TRBV5-1	TRBJ2-2
ASSLFLRDRSNTEAF	TRBV5-6	TRBJ1-1
ATSNGQAYEQY	TRBV24-1	TRBJ2-7
ASSEPDHKQY	TRBV2	TRBJ2-7
ASSQEPTGGDEQY	TRBV3-1	TRBJ2-7
ASSLGILSGNTIY	TRBV28	TRBJ1-3
ASSSSGTANTGELF	TRBV7-8	TRBJ2-2
ASSFGQEGDTGELF	TRBV28	TRBJ2-2
SVGVSDYEQY	TRBV29-1	TRBJ2-7
SVGPGQGSYGYT	TRBV29-1	TRBJ1-2
ASSLSGGPAWDTQY	TRBV12-3/TRBV12-4	TRBJ2-3
SARVGSFTNTGELF	TRBV20-1	TRBJ2-2
ASSLGGVPNQPQH	TRBV12-3/TRBV12-4	TRBJ1-5
SARIGQGPGETQY	TRBV20-1	TRBJ2-5
ASRSPSGTPPDTQY	TRBV3-1	TRBJ2-3
ASSLDRVSNYGYT	TRBV7-9	TRBJ1-2
ASSLRLADYYEQY	TRBV5-5	TRBJ2-7
ASSPGLAGVAIQY	TRBV3-1	TRBJ2-4
SARDRGTGAYEQY	TRBV20-1	TRBJ2-7
ASSQDTLGYT	TRBV4-1	TRBJ1-2
ASSFGGSEQF	TRBV27	TRBJ2-1
ASSYNRNTEAF	TRBV6-5	TRBJ1-1
ATSDTRGTEAF	TRBV24-1	TRBJ1-1
ASSSGTDFYEQY	TRBV7-9	TRBJ2-7
ASSWTQGAQGEKLF	TRBV5-1	TRBJ1-4
ASSPKVGMNTEAF	TRBV7-2	TRBJ1-1